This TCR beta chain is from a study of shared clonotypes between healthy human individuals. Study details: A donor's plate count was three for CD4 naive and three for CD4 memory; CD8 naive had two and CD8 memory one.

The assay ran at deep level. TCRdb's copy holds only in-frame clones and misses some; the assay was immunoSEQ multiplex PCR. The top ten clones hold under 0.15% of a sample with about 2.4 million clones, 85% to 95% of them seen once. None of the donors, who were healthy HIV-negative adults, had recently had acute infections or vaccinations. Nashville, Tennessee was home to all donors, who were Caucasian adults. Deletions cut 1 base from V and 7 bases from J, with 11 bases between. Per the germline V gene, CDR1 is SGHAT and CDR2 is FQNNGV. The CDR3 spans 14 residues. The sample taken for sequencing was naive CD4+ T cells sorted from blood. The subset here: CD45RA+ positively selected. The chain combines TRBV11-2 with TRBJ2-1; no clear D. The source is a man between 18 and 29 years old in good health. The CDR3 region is CASSLASYGNEQFF. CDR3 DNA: TGTGCCAGCAGCTTAGCGAGCTATGGGAATGAGCAGTTCTTC.